Below are 20 T cell receptor beta chains sequenced from a single sample in a study of blood T cell repertoires in COVID-19. Assay: immunoSEQ multiplex PCR; the TCRdb copy retains only in-frame clones and omits some. The sample contains 400,000 or so clones, around 90% of which appear only once. The sample taken for sequencing was peripheral blood. The receptors originated from a man aged 18 to 35 with COVID-19, enrolled during active disease.

The chain couples TRBV20-1 to TRBJ2-3; D might be TRBD1 (5 bases). Trimming stripped 3 bases from V and 6 bases from J, with 10 bases between. Germline V CDR1 and CDR2: DFQATT, SNEGSKA (reference sequence). The CDR3 runs to 12 residues. CDR3: CSASGSGDTQYF. The CDR3 DNA sequence: TGCAGTGCTAGTGGTTCAGGGGATACGCAGTATTTT.

This clone showed up just once. This sequence joins TRBV18 and TRBJ1-5; D remains unclear. Per germline, CDR1 KGHSH and CDR2 LQKENI. The V and J ends lost 3 bases and 0 bases respectively, with 12 bases between them. The CDR3 extends over 16 amino acids. The CDR3 reads CASSPPDYYSNQPQHF. The CDR3, as DNA: TGTGCCAGCTCACCGCCAGATTATTATAGCAATCAGCCCCAGCATTTT.

The chain employs TRBV10-3 and TRBJ2-1; D gene unclear. The CDR3 is 12 amino acids. The V and J ends lost 2 bases and 5 bases respectively, with 4 bases between them. The germline V gene encodes CDR1 ENHRY and CDR2 SYGVKD. The CDR3 DNA reads TGTGCCATCAGTGAGGCGAACAATGAGCAGTTCTTC. Its translation is CAISEANNEQFF.

This chain connects TRBV7-2 to TRBJ2-1; TRBD2 matches at 10 bases. J was trimmed by 7 bases and V by 6 bases; bases with no gene match: 12. The CDR3 is 16 residues long. The germline CDR1 and CDR2 sequences are SGHTA and FQGNSA. CDR3 nucleotides: TGTGCCAGCAGTCGGAGCGGGACTAGCGTTATGAATGAGCAGTTCTTC. This encodes CASSRSGTSVMNEQFF.

This chain uses TRBV18 with TRBJ1-2; 9 bases map to TRBD1. Germline CDR1 reads KGHSH; CDR2 reads LQKENI. The CDR3 runs 15 residues. Losses at the gene ends were 6 bases for V and 6 bases for J; bases not matched to a gene: 11. This CDR3 reads CASSPRDREENGYTF. CDR3 DNA sequence: TGTGCCAGCTCCCCAAGGGACAGGGAAGAGAATGGCTACACCTTC.

This clone turned up a few times. In nucleotides, the CDR3 is TGTGCCAGCAGGGACAGCTCCTACGAGCAGTACTTC. Translated: CASRDSSYEQYF. The rearrangement joins TRBV7-9 to TRBJ2-7; tentative D call: TRBD1 (6 bases). The germline gives CDR1 SEHNR, CDR2 FQNEAQ (reference sequence). The V and J ends lost 6 bases and 0 bases respectively, with 6 bases between them. This CDR3 is 12 amino acids long.

The chain is built from TRBV5-4 and TRBJ2-3, with 11 bases fitting TRBD1. CDR1 and CDR2 (germline): SGHNT, YYREEE (reference sequence). V was clipped by 5 bases and J by 4 bases; unmatched bases: 6. CDR3 length: 15 residues. CDR3: CASRQAGQGADTQYF. The CDR3 region has the DNA TGTGCCAGCAGACAGGCGGGACAGGGGGCAGATACGCAGTATTTT.

The chain joins TRBV19 to TRBJ2-1; D is unclear. This CDR3 contains 12 residues. V dropped 11 bases and J dropped 4 bases, with 12 bases sitting between them. Germline V gene lookup returns CDR1 LNHDA and CDR2 SQIVND (reference sequence). For the CDR3, the DNA is TGTGCCTCCGGTCCCCTTTACAATGAGCAGTTCTTC. Amino acids: CASGPLYNEQFF.

The chain couples TRBV7-2 to TRBJ2-5; 8 bases align to TRBD1. Germline V lookup: CDR1 SGHTA, CDR2 FQGNSA. The CDR3 has 16 amino acids. V trimming: 4 bases; J trimming: 3 bases; junction bases outside the gene matches: 10. CDR3 in amino acids: CASSYDDLQGEETQYF. DNA of the CDR3: TGTGCCAGCAGCTACGATGACTTACAGGGGGAAGAGACCCAGTACTTC.

To note about this clone: At the DNA level, this CDR3 is encoded by other sequences in the same sample as well. This sequence joins TRBV6-5 and TRBJ2-7; possibly TRBD1 for D (6 bases). V was cut by 2 bases and J by 1 base, with 9 bases left in between. This CDR3 spans 14 amino acids. Germline V CDR1 and CDR2: MNHEY, SVGAGI. The CDR3 region has the DNA TGTGCCAGCAGTTACGGTCAGGGGTCCTACGAGCAGTACTTC. It yields the protein CASSYGQGSYEQYF.

This chain joins TRBV7-2 and TRBJ2-7; TRBD2 might be the D (5 bases). The V gene's germline CDR1 is SGHTA and CDR2 FQGNSA. V dropped 5 bases and J dropped 3 bases, with 17 bases sitting between them. The CDR3 extends over 15 amino acids. This CDR3 reads CASSLGVPGYYEQYF. The DNA for the CDR3 is TGTGCCAGCAGCCTTGGGGTGCCGGGGTACTACGAGCAGTACTTC.

V and J are TRBV9 and TRBJ2-5; perhaps TRBD2 as D (5 bases). Trimming took 0 bases from V and 5 from J, leaving 14 bases between them. Germline V gene sequence: CDR1 SGDLS, CDR2 YYNGEE. The CDR3 consists of 15 residues. CDR3 residues: CASSVEAGRRETQYF. In DNA form, the CDR3 reads TGTGCCAGCAGCGTAGAGGCCGGCCGGAGGGAGACCCAGTACTTC.

V is TRBV5-1 and J is TRBJ1-2; perhaps TRBD1 as D (5 bases). The V end lost 4 bases, the J end lost 6 bases, and 10 bases lay between the germline ends. Germline CDR1 is SGHRS and CDR2 is YFSETQ. This CDR3 has 12 residues. CDR3 region: CASSLGRDGYTF. For the CDR3, the DNA is TGCGCCAGCAGCCTGGGACGGGATGGCTACACCTTC.

V is TRBV6-5 and J is TRBJ1-4; D unresolved. From germline, CDR1 is MNHEY and CDR2 SVGAGI. V gave up 4 bases and J gave up 5 bases, with 11 bases separating them. CDR3 length: 14 residues. As DNA, the CDR3 is TGTGCCAGCAGTTGGAGCGGACCCAATGAAAAACTGTTTTTT. Its translation: CASSWSGPNEKLFF.

CDR3 nucleotides: TGCAGCGTCCAAGGGGACAGGGCGGGATATGGCTACACCTTC. Translating gives CSVQGDRAGYGYTF. J is TRBJ1-2 and V is TRBV29-1, with 9 bases identical to TRBD1. Per the germline V gene, CDR1 is SQVTM and CDR2 is ANQGSEA. Losses at the gene ends were 6 bases for V and 5 bases for J; bases not matched to a gene: 10. The CDR3 has 14 residues.

The CDR3: CASSLGLAGDTQYF. The DNA for the CDR3 is TGTGCCAGCAGCCTGGGACTAGCGGGAGATACGCAGTATTTT. The chain employs TRBV3-1 (or the pseudogene TRBV3-2) and TRBJ2-3; 12 bases fit TRBD2. This CDR3 spans 14 amino acids. CDR1 LGHDT and CDR2 YNNKEL come from the germline V gene (reference sequence). V shed 4 bases and J 5 bases; nucleotides not matched to a gene: 1.

The V and J genes are TRBV5-4 and TRBJ2-2; 7 nucleotides match TRBD1. V trimming: 4 bases; J trimming: 1 base; junction bases outside the gene matches: 4. The V gene's germline CDR1 is SGHNT and CDR2 YYREEE (reference sequence). The CDR3 runs to 15 residues. The CDR3 loop is CASSEYRGNTGELFF. In DNA, the CDR3 is TGTGCCAGCAGCGAATACAGGGGGAACACCGGGGAGCTGTTTTTT. Filled out from reference TRBV5-4 and TRBJ2-2, the complete variable domain reads ETGVTQSPTHLIKTRGQQVTLRCSSQSGHNTVSWYQQALGQGPQFIFQYYREEENGRGNFPPRFSGLQFPNYSSELNVNALELDDSALYLCASSEYRGNTGELFFGEGSRLTVL.

This rearrangement joins TRBV12-5 to TRBJ2-3; 9 bases are a match to TRBD2. Germline V gene sequence: CDR1 LGHNT, CDR2 FRNRAP. The V segment lost 2 bases and the J segment 6 bases; nucleotides outside the gene matches: 9. This CDR3 spans 16 amino acids. The CDR3 spells CASGLPTSGISDTQYF. The CDR3 DNA follows: TGTGCTAGTGGTTTGCCGACTAGCGGCATATCGGATACGCAGTATTTT.

V gene TRBV3-1 (or the pseudogene TRBV3-2) combines with J gene TRBJ2-7; 10 nucleotides match TRBD2. From germline, CDR1 is LGHDT and CDR2 YNNKEL (reference sequence). This CDR3 is 16 amino acids long. Unmatched junction bases numbered 7, after V lost 1 base and J lost 4 bases. The CDR3 DNA reads as TGTGCCAGCAGCCAAGTTACTAGCGGGAATTCATACGAGCAGTACTTC. It encodes CASSQVTSGNSYEQYF.

The CDR3 DNA is TGTGCCAGCAGCCAGAGGACTTTGGGTGAGCAGTTCTTC. Translating it yields CASSQRTLGEQFF. This chain joins TRBV3-1 (or the pseudogene TRBV3-2) and TRBJ2-1, with D maybe TRBD2 (5 bases). CDR1 is LGHDT and CDR2 is YNNKEL in the germline V gene (reference sequence). The length of the CDR3 is 13 residues. Trimming shortened V by 3 bases and J by 9 bases, and 12 bases separated the two germline ends.